The 25 T cell receptor beta chains below all came from one sample that was sequenced in a study of metastatic and nonmetastatic thyroid tumors. TCRdb re-called the PCR reads through MiXCR. The data hold more than 85,000 clones, with 8.6% observed a single time. Not a single patient had been given any form of treatment at any point before undergoing thyroid surgery. Source material: blood. The receptor source for this set is a female donor with papillary thyroid cancer or a benign thyroid nodule (not recorded which). Some clones in this sample may be carry-over from other donors' samples.

This clone was seen ten or more times. The chain carries TRBV20-1 and TRBJ1-1; 7 positions match TRBD1. CDR1 is DFQATT, CDR2 SNEGSKA, per germline (reference sequence). This CDR3 has 14 amino acids. The junction had 12 bases not matched to a gene; V was cut back by 4 bases and J by 7 bases. The CDR3: CSANAYNRGREAFF. The CDR3 nucleotides are TGCAGTGCTAACGCTTATAACAGGGGCCGTGAAGCTTTCTTT.

Concerning this clone itself: This may come from a read error, since a much larger clone is one base off. Other DNA sequences of this sample code for an identical CDR3. The chain is built from TRBV10-1 and TRBJ2-6; TRBD1 or TRBD2 may be the D gene (5 bases each). The CDR3 spans 18 residues. CDR1 and CDR2 from the germline V gene are WNHNN and SYGVQD (reference sequence). V was shortened by 2 bases and J by 0 bases, with 14 bases between the two germline ends. This chain's CDR3 is CASSEPSGLISGANVLTF. CDR3 bases: TGCGCCAGCAGTGAGCCGTCGGGGCTTATCTCTGGGGCCAACGTCCTGACTTTC.

This clone was picked up a small number of times. The V gene is TRBV28, the J gene TRBJ1-5; 7 bases are a match to TRBD1. The V segment lost 3 bases and the J segment 3 bases; nucleotides outside the gene matches: 8. Germline CDR1 reads MDHEN; CDR2 reads SYDVKM. The CDR3 covers 16 residues. CDR3 protein: CASSLLNRGINQPQHF. As DNA, the CDR3 is TGTGCCAGCAGTTTGTTGAACAGGGGAATCAATCAGCCCCAGCATTTT.

V is TRBV5-1 and J is TRBJ1-2; D unresolved. CDR3 length: 15 amino acids. Trimming removed 3 bases from V and 3 bases from J, with 15 bases in between. The germline gives CDR1 SGHRS, CDR2 YFSETQ. As DNA, the CDR3 is TGCGCCAGCAGCTCGGGTGGAGGTGCGCACTATGGCTACACCTTC. Its protein is CASSSGGGAHYGYTF.

This clone was seen at least ten times. Its ends do not fully match the called genes, so a read error is possible. The chain carries TRBV20-1 and TRBJ2-7; 13 nucleotides match TRBD2. The CDR3 contains 16 residues. Germline assignment: CDR1 DFQATT and CDR2 SNEGSKA (reference sequence). CDR3 DNA: TGCAGTGCTAGAGAACCGGGACTAGCGGGGTTGTACGAGCAGCACTTC. Encoded protein: CSAREPGLAGLYEQHF.

V is TRBV5-1 and J is TRBJ2-7; 9 bases map to TRBD1. This CDR3 contains 16 residues. After removal of 4 bases from V and 5 bases from J, the junction contained 13 bases not matched to a gene. Per the germline V gene, CDR1 is SGHRS and CDR2 is YFSETQ. The CDR3 DNA reads TGCGCCAGCAGCCCGGAACAGGGGGCGCGATCAGACGAGCAGTACTTC. Amino acid sequence: CASSPEQGARSDEQYF.

The chain has TRBV6-1 and TRBJ1-2, with TRBD1 as a possible D gene (5 bases). The CDR3 sequence is 14 residues long. The ends were cut back, 1 base at V and 8 bases at J, with 14 bases in the middle. Per germline, CDR1 MNHNS and CDR2 SASEGT. The CDR3 reads CASSEVEGTGGYTF. As DNA, the CDR3 is TGTGCCAGCAGTGAAGTGGAGGGGACGGGAGGCTACACCTTC.

This clone was seen ten or more times. The chain recombines TRBV11-2 with TRBJ1-2, with D hard to call. CDR1 and CDR2 (germline): SGHAT, FQNNGV. Trimming shortened V by 1 base and J by 4 bases, and 7 bases separated the two germline ends. The CDR3 is 13 residues long. Written as DNA, the CDR3 is TGTGCCAGCAGCTTAGGTTATGGCTATGGCTACACCTTC. Its protein product is CASSLGYGYGYTF.

This clone was counted many times. The same CDR3 can be traced to other DNA sequences in this sample. The CDR3 coding sequence is TGTGCCAGCAGTCAATTGACTAGGGGAGGAGATACGCAGTATTTT. It yields the protein CASSQLTRGGDTQYF. The chain links TRBV2 to TRBJ2-3; D may be TRBD2 (6 bases). V dropped 5 bases and J dropped 5 bases, with 17 bases sitting between them. This CDR3 contains 15 residues. The germline V gene has CDR1 SNHLY and CDR2 FYNNEI. The full variable domain, with the rest looked up from reference TRBV2 and TRBJ2-3, is EPEVTQTPSHQVTQMGQEVILRCVPISNHLYFYWYRQILGQKVEFLVSFYNNEISEKSEIFDDQFSVERPDGSNFTLKIRSTKLEDSAMYFCASSQLTRGGDTQYFGPGTRLTVL.

This clone was recorded at least ten times. The rearrangement joins TRBV18 to TRBJ2-1, with D possibly being TRBD1 or TRBD2 (5 bases each). CDR3 length: 14 residues. V dropped 0 bases and J dropped 8 bases, with 11 bases sitting between them. Germline V gives CDR1 KGHSH, CDR2 LQKENI. The CDR3 DNA is TGTGCCAGCTCACCACCGTCCAGGGACCATGAGCAGTTCTTC. Its translation is CASSPPSRDHEQFF.

This clone came up many times. V gene TRBV29-1 combines with J gene TRBJ2-1; 13 positions match TRBD2. The CDR3 covers 14 residues. The germline V gene has CDR1 SQVTM and CDR2 ANQGSEA. V dropped 3 bases and J dropped 7; count of bases not matched to a gene: 3. This CDR3 reads CSVDGLAGENEQFF. CDR3 nucleotides: TGCAGCGTTGACGGACTAGCGGGGGAAAATGAGCAGTTCTTC.

This clone came up many times. This sequence joins TRBV28 and TRBJ2-7; the match to TRBD1 covers 12 bases. V was clipped by 5 bases and J by 5 bases; unmatched bases: 7. This CDR3 has 15 residues. Germline values: CDR1 MDHEN, CDR2 SYDVKM. DNA for the CDR3: TGTGCCAGCAGTCCCCCGGGACAGGGGGCGGACGAGCAGTACTTC. Its protein is CASSPPGQGADEQYF.

This clone was recorded many times. The rearrangement links TRBV20-1 to TRBJ2-2; D remains ambiguous. V dropped 0 bases and J dropped 7 bases, with 9 bases sitting between them. The CDR3 spans 13 residues. Per the germline V gene, CDR1 is DFQATT and CDR2 is SNEGSKA (reference sequence). Written as DNA, the CDR3 is TGCAGTGCTAGAGAAGGTAGTAGCGGGGAGCTGTTTTTT. Translation: CSAREGSSGELFF.

The table lists this clone with many counts. In the same sample, other DNA sequences code for this CDR3. The chain has TRBV6-1 and TRBJ2-5, with no clear D. The ends were cut back, 9 bases at V and 7 bases at J, with 18 bases in the middle. The CDR3 has 13 amino acids. The germline CDR1 and CDR2 sequences are MNHNS and SASEGT. In DNA, the CDR3 is TGTGCCAGTAGTTTGGGTGTTAAAGGGACCCAGTACTTC. Translated: CASSLGVKGTQYF.

This clone showed up many times. V and J are TRBV2 and TRBJ2-5; D is undetermined. V gave up 3 bases and J gave up 6 bases, with 11 bases separating them. The CDR3 runs 13 residues. Per the germline V gene, CDR1 is SNHLY and CDR2 is FYNNEI. The CDR3 spells CASSEEVAQTQYF. CDR3 sequence (DNA): TGTGCCAGCAGTGAGGAAGTCGCCCAGACCCAGTACTTC. Looking up the rest from reference TRBV2 and TRBJ2-5 gives the full variable domain: EPEVTQTPSHQVTQMGQEVILRCVPISNHLYFYWYRQILGQKVEFLVSFYNNEISEKSEIFDDQFSVERPDGSNFTLKIRSTKLEDSAMYFCASSEEVAQTQYFGPGTRLLVL.

This clone was counted at least ten times. This could be a read error, since a much larger clone is one nucleotide away. The CDR3 region has the DNA TGCGCCAGCAGCTCGGATCGGGGGGCCTTCCTTAACACCGGGGAGCTGTTTTTT. Translated: CASSSDRGAFLNTGELFF. This sequence joins TRBV5-1 and TRBJ2-2; a possible D gene is TRBD2 (7 bases). Germline V CDR1 and CDR2: SGHRS, YFSETQ. The CDR3 runs 18 residues. Trimming pared 3 bases from V and 2 bases from J, leaving 20 bases between.

This clone was seen at least ten times. This chain joins TRBV28 and TRBJ1-2; 12 nucleotides align to TRBD1. The CDR3 runs 15 residues. The V gene's germline CDR1 is MDHEN and CDR2 SYDVKM. V was clipped by 5 bases and J by 8 bases; unmatched bases: 9. CDR3 sequence reads: CASSLPGQGAVGYTF. For the CDR3, the DNA is TGTGCCAGCAGTCTCCCGGGACAGGGGGCCGTGGGCTACACCTTC.

This clone was recorded many times. The rearrangement joins TRBV18 to TRBJ2-3; D may be TRBD1 (6 bases). Germline loops: CDR1 KGHSH, CDR2 LQKENI. The CDR3 runs to 15 residues. Trimming cost V 0 bases and J 4 bases, with 11 bases left between them. The CDR3 DNA reads as TGTGCCAGCTCACCACCGGGGGCCCGGGCAGATACGCAGTATTTT. It codes for CASSPPGARADTQYF.

In its sample, this clone was seen a few times. This chain connects TRBV9 to TRBJ2-7; the match to TRBD1 covers 8 bases. This CDR3 region has 15 residues. V dropped 0 bases and J dropped 5; count of bases not matched to a gene: 7. The germline CDR1 and CDR2 sequences are SGDLS and YYNGEE. The CDR3 DNA sequence: TGTGCCAGCAGCGTAGATGGACAGGGACGGGACGAGCAGTACTTC. The encoded protein is CASSVDGQGRDEQYF.

This clone was recorded at least ten times. The V gene is TRBV5-1, the J gene TRBJ2-7; the D gene could be TRBD1 or TRBD2 (6 bases each). The CDR3 is made up of 14 amino acids. Germline CDR1 and CDR2: SGHRS and YFSETQ. The V and J ends lost 0 bases and 7 bases respectively, with 14 bases between them. The chain's CDR3 is CASSLDWGAGEQYF. CDR3 DNA sequence: TGCGCCAGCAGCTTGGATTGGGGGGCGGGGGAGCAGTACTTC. The full variable domain, with the rest looked up from reference TRBV5-1 and TRBJ2-7, is KAGVTQTPRYLIKTRGQQVTLSCSPISGHRSVSWYQQTPGQGLQFLFEYFSETQRNKGNFPGRFSGRQFSNSRSEMNVSTLELGDSALYLCASSLDWGAGEQYFGPGTRLTVT.

This clone was counted ten times or more. The rearrangement links TRBV5-6 to TRBJ1-5; 11 nucleotides agree with TRBD1. V dropped 5 bases and J dropped 6; count of bases not matched to a gene: 7. Germline loops: CDR1 SGHDT, CDR2 YYEEEE. CDR3 length equals 15 residues. DNA of the CDR3: TGTGCCAGCAGTTTCGGGACAGGGGGATTTCAGCCCCAGCATTTT. This translates into CASSFGTGGFQPQHF.

Many counts were recorded for this clone. The J gene is TRBJ2-2, the V gene TRBV11-2; maybe TRBD2 (7 bases). Per the germline V gene, CDR1 is SGHAT and CDR2 is FQNNGV. V was pared by 7 bases and J by 5 bases, with 20 bases between. This CDR3 is 16 amino acids long. The CDR3 reads CASTQRGGAGTGELFF. CDR3 nucleotides: TGTGCCAGCACCCAGAGGGGGGGGGCCGGGACCGGGGAGCTGTTTTTT. Full variable domain (outside the CDR3, taken from reference TRBV11-2 and TRBJ2-2): EAGVAQSPRYKIIEKRQSVAFWCNPISGHATLYWYQQILGQGPKLLIQFQNNGVVDDSQLPKDRFSAERLKGVDSTLKIQPAKLEDSAVYLCASTQRGGAGTGELFFGEGSRLTVL.

The table lists this clone with a few counts. The conserved phenylalanine or tryptophan is not found at the CDR3 terminus, so this likely reflects a read error. The DNA is omitted, as the CDR3 cannot be located on it reliably, and the CDR3 follows TCRdb's listing. The chain recombines TRBV6-1 with TRBJ1-5. Per the germline V gene, CDR1 is MNHNS and CDR2 is SASEGT. The CDR3 spans 13 residues, counting both ends. The CDR3 region is CASSIGNNQPQHL.

This clone was found many times. The V gene is TRBV19, the J gene TRBJ1-1; D uncertain. Trimming took off 3 bases at V and 0 bases at J, with 17 bases between the two ends. The CDR3 sequence is 17 residues long. Looked up from germline, CDR1 is LNHDA and CDR2 is SQIVND (reference sequence). CDR3 in amino acids: CASSITVGTSMNTEAFF. The DNA of the CDR3 is TGTGCCAGTAGTATCACCGTAGGAACTTCCATGAACACTGAAGCTTTCTTT.

To note about this clone: A much larger clone differs from this one at a single base, so this may be a read error. The V gene is TRBV15, the J gene TRBJ2-2; D remains unclear. This CDR3 comprises 15 residues. The germline V gene encodes CDR1 LNHNV and CDR2 YYDKDF (reference sequence). Trimming shortened V by 5 bases and J by 4 bases, and 14 bases separated the two germline ends. The CDR3 DNA is TGTGCCACCAGCCAACAATGGGCAGTCACCGGGGAGCTGTTTTTT. As protein: CATSQQWAVTGELFF.